This T cell receptor beta chain emerged from a study of blood T cell repertoires in COVID-19 (TCRdb year 2020). Background on the whole study: Samples from collaborators originated in the United States, Italy and Spain and spanned both the acute and convalescent phases of COVID-19. Subjects who had been exposed to COVID-19, were actively infected with it, or had recovered from it provided the deeply sampled blood TCRbeta repertoires that made up the dataset. The sample metadata nearly always contained a de-identified subject ID, COVID-19 status, age in years and sex. The samples were drawn from two sources: the first 160 participants of the ongoing ImmuneRACE study, and about 1,300 subjects contributed by 6 global collaborators. The prospective study material was composed of cDNA or gDNA derived from T cells, B-cell-depleted T cells, or PBMCs. Where available, HLA class I and class II types were obtained from metadata supplied by the sample provider rather than from assay-based typing. The repertoires were released in a freely available public database meant as a resource for research on the immune response to SARS-CoV-2.

As to this clone: The target of this receptor is not known. Base qualities are not provided; no much larger clone lies one nucleotide away.

The immunoSEQ Assay, a bias-controlled multiplex PCR, was used to amplify TCRbeta CDR3 regions from genomic DNA. The authors' pipeline ran thus. The number of nucleated cells in each sample was estimated by amplification of reference gene primers within the assay. To quantify the absolute abundance of each unique TCRbeta CDR3 rearrangement, sequence reads were collapsed and filtered. Productive Simpson clonality was computed per sample as the square root of Simpson's diversity index over productive rearrangements. The immuneACCESS repertoire file appears here via TCRdb, limited to in-frame rearrangements. These files lack a portion of the clones; in checked studies, under half of the deficit traces to unresolved V genes, and the cause of the others is not known. The DNA gave D and trimming, while V, J and clone size come from that table. The sample table shows about 190,000 clones, and about 86% are seen once. The biggest ten clones account for 14% of the sample.

The paper's findings and limits, for the study overall: The quantity of clinical and demographic metadata differed by source and by participant and was supplied without curation.

The CDR3 runs 15 residues from the cysteine to the phenylalanine. The entry retains the CDR3 DNA only, 45 bases that are in frame from base 1. Here V drops 4 bases and J drops 7 bases, and the junction holds 12 bases not matched to any gene. The germline V gene supplies CDR1 SGHVS and CDR2 FNYEAQ. Each collaborating institution followed its own protocols to collect whole blood in K2EDTA tubes. For TCRbeta analysis, collaborators shipped samples in one of three forms: frozen whole blood, isolated PBMCs, or DNA extracted from either of those sample types. The sample taken for sequencing was peripheral blood. The origin of this receptor is a man aged 30 to 39 with active or convalescent COVID-19. Here the chain combines TRBV7-6 and TRBJ2-7, with 8 central nucleotides matching TRBD2. The CDR3 region has the sequence CASSSPGSGTSEQYF. The DNA reads TGTGCCAGCAGCTCGCCGGGTAGCGGGACTAGTGAGCAGTACTTC.